This T cell receptor (beta chain) was recovered during a study of T-cell reconstitution after alpha-beta-depleted transplantation in children. This clonotype was observed many times. As yet, its antigen is unknown. CDR3 length equals 15 residues. In germline, CDR1 is MNHEY, CDR2 SMNVEV (reference sequence). J gave up 4 bases and V 7 bases, and 4 bases lay outside the gene matches. Study-wide results and caveats: Several patients had high TCRbeta diversity at day 60; it came from surviving recipient T cells and thymic progenitors. Fresh T-cell production supplied most of the T-cell counts and diversity seen one year after transplant. By about two months after transplant, alpha-beta T cells reportedly arose from several hundred graft clones that had expanded.

A library of TCRbeta sequences, prepared with unique molecular identifiers, was generated. TCRdb reprocessed the PCR reads via MiXCR and lists one record per CDR3 protein. The repertoire includes 250,000 to 300,000 distinct CDR3 sequences, around 7.1% of them detected once, and 8.5% to 9.5% sits in the top ten. The sample in question was peripheral blood, obtained 360 days after TCRalphabeta/CD19-depleted stem cell transplant. This chain uses TRBV27 with TRBJ2-2, with 12 bases fitting TRBD2. The sequence was obtained from a female patient aged 2-9 years who had a stem cell transplant for Fanconi anemia, so the T cells may come from the graft donor. CDR3 loop: CASKGLAGLTGELFF. In DNA form, the CDR3 reads TGTGCCAGCAAAGGACTAGCGGGACTCACCGGGGAGCTGTTTTTT.